One sample yielded the 27 T cell receptor beta chains listed below, sequenced in a study of blood T cell repertoires in COVID-19. Produced via immunoSEQ multiplex PCR; TCRdb's table is partial and in-frame only. The repertoire holds about 180,000 clones, with 82% as singletons. The sequenced sample consisted of peripheral blood. These receptors originate from a woman in her 70s with acute or convalescent COVID-19.

J is TRBJ2-7 and V is TRBV7-2; D unresolved. CDR1 SGHTA and CDR2 FQGNSA come from the germline V gene. Between the trimmed V and J ends, which lost 3 bases and 4 bases, there was a span of 10 bases. The length of the CDR3 is 13 residues. The CDR3 spells CASSFRRSYEQYF. The CDR3 DNA is TGTGCCAGCAGCTTCAGAAGATCTTACGAGCAGTACTTC.

This clone was seen a few times. This sequence joins TRBV6-5 and TRBJ2-1; the D gene is possibly TRBD1 (6 bases). Per germline, CDR1 MNHEY and CDR2 SVGAGI. Deletions cut 8 bases from V and 11 bases from J, with 19 bases between. The CDR3 is 13 residues long. CDR3 coding DNA: TGTGCCAGCCCCCCGGACAGTACAATGAAGCAGTTCTTC. Protein sequence: CASPPDSTMKQFF.

The chain employs TRBV27 and TRBJ1-5; D not resolved. In germline, CDR1 is MNHEY, CDR2 SMNVEV (reference sequence). The V end lost 2 bases, the J end lost 2 bases, and 7 bases lay between the germline ends. This CDR3 is built from 14 residues. The chain's CDR3 is CASSLGQGNQPQHF. The CDR3, as DNA: TGTGCCAGCAGTTTAGGGCAGGGCAATCAGCCCCAGCATTTT.

The rearrangement links TRBV5-1 to TRBJ1-2; D call uncertain. CDR1 is SGHRS and CDR2 is YFSETQ in the germline V gene. The CDR3 loop spans 12 amino acids. V was shortened by 0 bases and J by 6 bases, with 6 bases between the two germline ends. The CDR3 DNA follows: TGCGCCAGCAGCTTGGACAGAAATGGCTACACCTTC. Translated: CASSLDRNGYTF.

This clone was observed a few times. Because it lacks the conserved phenylalanine or tryptophan at the end, this CDR3 is likely a read error. The limits of the CDR3 on the DNA are not certain, so only TCRdb's listed CDR3 is given. CDR3 residues: CASSDVSAYLVD. This chain joins TRBV10-2 and TRBJ1-5. CDR1 and CDR2 from the germline V gene are WSHSY and SAAADI. Counting both end residues, the CDR3 totals 12 amino acids.

The count of this clone is one. This rearrangement joins TRBV5-6 to TRBJ1-2, with 7 bases matching TRBD1. Germline lookup yields CDR1 SGHDT and CDR2 YYEEEE. The V segment lost 0 bases and the J segment 9 bases; nucleotides outside the gene matches: 8. The CDR3 has 14 residues. In nucleotides, the CDR3 is TGTGCCAGCAGCTTGGTTTCAGGGGGTGGAAGCTACACCTTC. Protein sequence: CASSLVSGGGSYTF.

This rearrangement joins TRBV28 to TRBJ1-2; perhaps TRBD1 as D (5 bases). V shed 0 bases and J shed 7 bases, with 15 bases lying between them. The CDR3 has 15 amino acids. The germline V gene encodes CDR1 MDHEN and CDR2 SYDVKM. The chain's CDR3 is CASSLWTDETFGYTF. The CDR3 nucleotides are TGTGCCAGCAGTTTATGGACAGACGAAACTTTTGGCTACACCTTC.

The J gene is TRBJ2-3, the V gene TRBV19, with 9 bases lining up with TRBD2. Germline values: CDR1 LNHDA, CDR2 SQIVND (reference sequence). CDR3 length equals 16 residues. The ends lost 5 bases at V and 1 base at J; junction bases unmatched: 7. In DNA, the CDR3 is TGTGCCAGTAGTTCGTTGAGGACTAGCGGCACAGATACGCAGTATTTT. This codes for CASSSLRTSGTDTQYF.

Only one count was recorded for this clone. The chain employs TRBV10-3 and TRBJ2-6, with TRBD1 as a possible D gene (5 bases). Germline CDR1 ENHRY, CDR2 SYGVKD. CDR3 length equals 14 residues. V was cut by 10 bases and J by 0 bases, with 10 bases left in between. The CDR3 bases are TGTGCCACGCAGGGTTCCTCTGGGGCCAACGTCCTGACTTTC. Protein sequence: CATQGSSGANVLTF.

The chain employs TRBV30 and TRBJ2-7; 7 positions agree with TRBD2. CDR1 is GTSNPN, CDR2 SVGIG, per germline (reference sequence). The CDR3 contains 16 residues. The V and J ends lost 0 bases and 4 bases, in that order; junction bases with no gene match: 12. CDR3 nucleotides: TGTGCCTGGAGTGTCCCCGGGGCTAGCGGCCCTTACGAGCAGTACTTC. Its protein product is CAWSVPGASGPYEQYF.

The V call is TRBV25-1, the J call TRBJ2-4, with a weak D call TRBD1 (6 bases). The V gene lost 3 bases and the J gene lost 4 bases, with 19 bases spanning the gap. The CDR3 is 17 amino acids. Germline loops: CDR1 MGHDK, CDR2 SYGVNS. The DNA of the CDR3 is TGTGCCAGCAGTGAGTCCATTTTAGGACAGCGGAAAAACATTCAGTACTTC. Residues: CASSESILGQRKNIQYF.

The V and J genes are TRBV19 and TRBJ1-2; 8 bases line up with TRBD1. Germline loops: CDR1 LNHDA, CDR2 SQIVND (reference sequence). J was trimmed by 4 bases and V by 6 bases; bases with no gene match: 16. The CDR3 contains 17 residues. This CDR3 is CASSVWSGTGYSYGYTF. The DNA for the CDR3 is TGTGCCAGTAGCGTCTGGTCCGGGACAGGTTATAGCTATGGCTACACCTTC.

The chain uses TRBV3-1 (or the pseudogene TRBV3-2) and TRBJ2-7; 9 bases line up with TRBD2. This CDR3 is 18 amino acids long. CDR1 LGHDT and CDR2 YNNKEL come from the germline V gene (reference sequence). V shed 1 base, J shed 1 base, and the junction held 11 bases outside the gene matches. The CDR3: CASSQVAGAVLGSYEQYF. The CDR3 DNA is TGTGCCAGCAGCCAAGTAGCGGGAGCGGTTTTAGGGTCCTACGAGCAGTACTTC.

This sequence joins TRBV28 and TRBJ2-1; D gene unclear. Germline assignment: CDR1 MDHEN and CDR2 SYDVKM. The CDR3 is 12 residues long. Trimming shortened V by 5 bases and J by 11 bases, and 13 bases separated the two germline ends. The CDR3 DNA follows: TGTGCCAGCAGTCCCCCCCTCTCCCAGCAGTTCTTC. This codes for CASSPPLSQQFF.

This clone was detected a few times. J is TRBJ1-2 and V is TRBV5-1; D not certain. V was trimmed by 0 bases and J by 6 bases, leaving 12 bases between them. The CDR3 totals 14 residues. CDR1 SGHRS and CDR2 YFSETQ come from the germline V gene. The CDR3 is CASSLEWWSDGYTF. For the CDR3, the DNA is TGCGCCAGCAGCTTGGAATGGTGGTCGGATGGCTACACCTTC.

The rearrangement joins TRBV9 to TRBJ1-3; D is undetermined. V dropped 3 bases and J dropped 1 base, with 14 bases sitting between them. The CDR3 is 16 amino acids. Germline values: CDR1 SGDLS, CDR2 YYNGEE. In DNA form, the CDR3 reads TGTGCCAGCAGCGCCAGCGGCCAGACTTCTGGAAACACCATATATTTT. Its translation is CASSASGQTSGNTIYF.

V usage is TRBV15 and J usage is TRBJ2-3; D gene ambiguous. From germline, CDR1 is LNHNV and CDR2 YYDKDF (reference sequence). With 5 bases removed from V and 0 bases from J, the gap between germline ends came to 9 bases. CDR3 length: 14 amino acids. The CDR3 is CATSLEPSTDTQYF. CDR3 in DNA: TGTGCCACCAGCCTAGAGCCTAGCACAGATACGCAGTATTTT. The full variable domain, in which reference TRBV15 and TRBJ2-3 provide the parts outside the CDR3, is DAMVIQNPRYQVTQFGKPVTLSCSQTLNHNVMYWYQQKSSQAPKLLFHYYDKDFNNEADTPDNFQSRRPNTSFCFLDIRSPGLGDTAMYLCATSLEPSTDTQYFGPGTRLTVL.

V usage is TRBV6-1 and J usage is TRBJ2-1; the D gene is possibly TRBD2 (5 bases). The CDR3 consists of 16 residues. Germline values: CDR1 MNHNS, CDR2 SASEGT. The V end lost 2 bases, the J end lost 7 bases, and 18 bases lay between the germline ends. CDR3 loop: CASSESGRLAWNEQFF. DNA of the CDR3: TGTGCCAGCAGTGAATCGGGGAGATTGGCGTGGAATGAGCAGTTCTTC.

This clone was observed a few times. The gene calls are TRBV24-1 and TRBJ1-1; TRBD1 agrees at 7 bases. Germline CDR1 is KGHDR and CDR2 is SFDVKD. V dropped 2 bases and J dropped 1; count of bases not matched to a gene: 3. The CDR3 is made up of 15 amino acids. CDR3 sequence: CATSDSGTENTEAFF. The DNA for the CDR3 is TGTGCCACCAGTGATTCCGGGACAGAGAACACTGAAGCTTTCTTT.

The genes are TRBV7-9 and TRBJ1-1, with D perhaps TRBD1 (5 bases). Germline-derived CDR1 and CDR2 are SEHNR and FQNEAQ (reference sequence). V lost 3 bases and J 8 bases, leaving 19 bases between the germline ends. The CDR3 consists of 15 residues. CDR3 DNA sequence: TGTGCCAGCAGCTTCGGGACTCCCCGTAGGAGGGAAGCTTTCTTT. Protein sequence: CASSFGTPRRREAFF.

This chain uses TRBV11-3 with TRBJ1-2, with D unclear. V lost 3 bases and J lost 5, with 13 bases in between. CDR1 is SGHNT and CDR2 is YENEEA in the germline V gene. The CDR3 runs to 14 residues. DNA for the CDR3: TGTGCCAGCAGCTTTTCACAGAAGAATTATGGCTACACCTTC. Translated, it gives CASSFSQKNYGYTF.

This rearrangement joins TRBV2 to TRBJ2-3; 7 nucleotides match TRBD1. V lost 6 bases and J lost 4; bases outside the gene matches: 7. This CDR3 is built from 14 residues. Germline-derived CDR1 and CDR2 are SNHLY and FYNNEI. The CDR3 nucleotides are TGTGCCAGCAGAAGACAGGGTGGGCCAGATACGCAGTATTTT. Protein product: CASRRQGGPDTQYF.

CDR3 sequence reads: CASSTRTGGTPLHF. In DNA, the CDR3 is TGTGCCAGCAGTACGCGGACAGGGGGAACACCCCTCCACTTT. V is TRBV27 and J is TRBJ1-6; 10 positions match TRBD1. Unmatched junction bases numbered 6, after V lost 5 bases and J lost 11 bases. The CDR3 totals 14 residues. Germline loops: CDR1 MNHEY, CDR2 SMNVEV (reference sequence).

The chain links TRBV5-5 to TRBJ2-7; D is uncertain. V shed 7 bases and J shed 3 bases, with 17 bases lying between them. CDR1 and CDR2 from the germline V gene are SGHKS and YYEKEE (reference sequence). The CDR3 has 14 amino acids. CDR3 bases: TGTGCCAGCGCCCTCACTCAGGCATTCTACGAGCAGTACTTC. Encoded protein: CASALTQAFYEQYF.

This chain links TRBV19 with TRBJ2-6; TRBD1 agrees at 8 bases. The germline V gene has CDR1 LNHDA and CDR2 SQIVND (reference sequence). V was pared by 3 bases and J by 4 bases, with 5 bases of the junction left unmatched. The CDR3 has 16 amino acids. As DNA, the CDR3 is TGTGCCAGTAGTATCCAGGGGGCGGGCGGGGCCAACGTCCTGACTTTC. Translating gives CASSIQGAGGANVLTF.

The chain employs TRBV5-1 and TRBJ1-2; TRBD1 aligns across 8 bases. CDR1 SGHRS and CDR2 YFSETQ come from the germline V gene. CDR3 size: 16 residues. The V gene end was trimmed by 2 bases and the J gene end by 1 base; junction bases not matched to a gene: 7. CDR3 nucleotide sequence: TGCGCCAGCAGCTTAGAAGGACAGGGATATAACTATGGCTACACCTTC. Encoded protein: CASSLEGQGYNYGYTF.

The chain links TRBV15 to TRBJ2-1; 7 bases match TRBD2. This CDR3 is 16 amino acids long. Losses at the gene ends were 7 bases for V and 0 bases for J; bases not matched to a gene: 9. Germline V lookup: CDR1 LNHNV, CDR2 YYDKDF (reference sequence). The CDR3 DNA follows: TGTGCCACCACACTTCGGAGCGGGAACTCCTACAATGAGCAGTTCTTC. The encoded protein is CATTLRSGNSYNEQFF.